This passage covers 11 T cell receptor beta chains from one sample sequenced in a study of T cell repertoires in cytomegalovirus infection. MiXCR, run by TCRdb on the reads, gives a single entry per CDR3 protein. The sample has about 770,000 distinct CDR3 sequences, about 29% seen once. These receptors' targets are unknown. Here the sequenced sample was cultured CD8+ T cells from PBMCs, taken from culture after CMV antigen stimulation. The receptor set was obtained from a human donor in good health (CMV status not recorded). Some clones in this sample may be carry-over from other donors' samples.

The chain is built from TRBV3-1 and TRBJ2-1, with a weak D call TRBD2 (7 bases). V lost 5 bases, J lost 9 bases, and 17 bases lay in between. Germline loops: CDR1 LGHDT, CDR2 YNNKEL (reference sequence). This CDR3 is 14 amino acids long. The CDR3 DNA sequence: TGTGCCAGCAGCTCAAGAAGGGGGGGCACTGAGCAGTTCTTC. It specifies CASSSRRGGTEQFF.

This rearrangement joins TRBV20-1 to TRBJ2-2, with D maybe TRBD1 (6 bases). The V end lost 3 bases, the J end lost 2 bases, and 7 bases lay between the germline ends. The germline V gene has CDR1 DFQATT and CDR2 SNEGSKA (reference sequence). The CDR3 length is 13 residues. The CDR3 bases are TGCAGTGCTAGGGACAGCAACACCGGGGAGCTGTTTTTT. This encodes CSARDSNTGELFF.

This rearrangement joins TRBV15 to TRBJ2-5; 9 nucleotides match TRBD1. CDR1 is LNHNV and CDR2 is YYDKDF in the germline V gene (reference sequence). The CDR3 has 15 amino acids. V shed 3 bases and J 2 bases; nucleotides not matched to a gene: 4. The CDR3 DNA reads TGTGCCACCAGCAGCGACAGGGGGTATCAAGAGACCCAGTACTTC. This translates into CATSSDRGYQETQYF.

This clonotype was seen repeatedly, ten times or more. V is TRBV7-9 and J is TRBJ2-3; 7 bases match TRBD1. CDR1 is SEHNR and CDR2 is FQNEAQ in the germline V gene (reference sequence). With V trimmed by 5 bases and J by 2 bases, 4 bases remained unmatched. The CDR3 extends over 14 amino acids. The CDR3 reads CASSQGQNTDTQYF. The DNA of the CDR3 is TGTGCCAGCAGCCAGGGACAGAACACAGATACGCAGTATTTT.

This clonotype appeared many times. The chain couples TRBV19 to TRBJ2-5, with TRBD1 as a possible D gene (6 bases). The CDR3 totals 15 residues. Germline V gives CDR1 LNHDA, CDR2 SQIVND (reference sequence). V lost 5 bases, J lost 4 bases, and 17 bases lay in between. CDR3 protein: CASSPVGEDRETQYF. The CDR3 DNA sequence: TGTGCCAGTAGTCCCGTTGGTGAGGACAGAGAGACCCAGTACTTC.

Concerning this clonotype itself: A much larger clone is a single base away; this may be a read error. V is TRBV7-2 and J is TRBJ2-7; 8 bases are shared with TRBD1. V lost 2 bases and J lost 6; bases outside the gene matches: 6. CDR1 is SGHTA and CDR2 is FQGNSA in the germline V gene. The CDR3 consists of 14 residues. The chain's CDR3 is CASSLRRGRSEQYF. CDR3 coding DNA: TGTGCCAGCAGCTTACGCAGGGGGCGGTCCGAGCAGTACTTC.

This clonotype was detected only a few times. This sequence joins TRBV20-1 and TRBJ1-2, with a weak D call TRBD1 (5 bases). The CDR3 loop spans 13 amino acids. Trimming removed 3 bases from V and 5 bases from J, with 13 bases in between. CDR1 DFQATT and CDR2 SNEGSKA come from the germline V gene (reference sequence). In DNA, the CDR3 is TGCAGTGCTAGTGGCCAGGGAATTTATGGCTACACCTTC. Translation gives CSASGQGIYGYTF.

The sample holds a few counts of this clonotype. This chain links TRBV4-2 with TRBJ1-1; TRBD1 agrees at 9 bases. The CDR3 runs 14 residues. The junction had 3 bases not matched to a gene; V was cut back by 0 bases and J by 7 bases. Germline CDR1 and CDR2: LGHNA and YNFKEQ. The CDR3 is CASSQDGTGLEAFF. The CDR3 bases are TGTGCCAGCAGCCAAGATGGGACAGGGCTTGAAGCTTTCTTT.

The chain is built from TRBV20-1 and TRBJ2-4; tentatively, D is TRBD1 (6 bases). The V gene lost 0 bases and the J gene lost 2 bases, with 11 bases spanning the gap. From germline, CDR1 is DFQATT and CDR2 SNEGSKA (reference sequence). This CDR3 contains 15 residues. CDR3 loop: CSARDWTVPKNIQYF. The CDR3 DNA reads as TGCAGTGCTAGAGACTGGACAGTCCCCAAAAACATTCAGTACTTC.

The chain combines TRBV27 with TRBJ2-1; 11 nucleotides align to TRBD2. Germline CDR1 and CDR2: MNHEY and SMNVEV (reference sequence). V shed 2 bases, J shed 8 bases, and the junction held 11 bases outside the gene matches. This CDR3 is 17 amino acids long. Here the CDR3 reads CASSLMASGGPGDEQFF. For the CDR3, the DNA is TGTGCCAGCAGTTTAATGGCTAGCGGGGGGCCCGGCGATGAGCAGTTCTTC.

In regard to this clonotype: This may be a read error: a much more frequent sequence differs by one nucleotide. This sequence joins TRBV6-1 and TRBJ2-2; D gene uncertain. The length of the CDR3 is 13 residues. Germline V gene sequence: CDR1 MNHNS, CDR2 SASEGT. CDR3 DNA: TGTGCCAACAGTCGAGGGAACACCGGGGAGCTGTTTTTT. Translation gives CANSRGNTGELFF.